These T cell receptor beta chains were read from a single sample in a study of blood T cell repertoires in COVID-19. Sequencing was performed with immunoSEQ multiplex PCR; in TCRdb, only in-frame clones are kept and a portion is missing. There are some 22,000 clones in the sample; roughly nine tenths occur only once, and about a quarter lies in the top ten. Sequenced: peripheral blood. These receptors came from a human donor with active COVID-19. The donor label of this sample is uncertain. Each CDR3 is given with its conserved first and last residue. D genes are given only for firm matches. Clone size appears in some rows only: once, few, many, or a class for an expanded clone.

J | D | V | size | CDR3 | DNA
TRBJ1-1 | NA | TRBV11-3 | once | CASSLGRWNTEAFF | TGTGCCAGCAGCTTAGGCAGGTGGAACACTGAAGCTTTCTTT
TRBJ1-2 | TRBD1 | TRBV14 | NA | CASSPTPGQGVSVRYGYTF | TGTGCCAGCAGCCCCACGCCGGGACAGGGCGTTTCAGTTCGCTATGGCTACACCTTC
TRBJ2-3 | NA | TRBV6-6 | NA | CASSDSARTDTQYF | TGTGCCAGCAGCGATAGCGCGCGCACAGATACGCAGTATTTT
TRBJ2-3 | NA | TRBV19 | NA | CASSPRAGADTQYF | TGTGCCAGTAGTCCCCGGGCAGGGGCAGATACGCAGTATTTT
TRBJ2-7 | TRBD2 | TRBV5-1 | NA | CASSLAGGVSYEQYF | TGCGCCAGCAGCTTGGCCGGGGGGGTCTCCTACGAGCAGTACTTC
TRBJ1-1 | NA | TRBV28 | NA | CASRPGARNTEAFF | TGTGCCAGCAGACCAGGGGCCCGTAACACTGAAGCTTTCTTT
TRBJ1-2 | NA | TRBV10-3 | few | CAIQEALPNYGYTF | TGTGCCATCCAAGAAGCATTACCTAACTATGGCTACACCTTC
TRBJ2-5 | NA | TRBV7-3 | NA | CASSLGRSQETQYF | TGTGCCAGCAGCTTAGGCCGCTCCCAAGAGACCCAGTACTTC
TRBJ2-3 | TRBD2 | TRBV9 | NA | CASGLAGVVTDTQYF | TGTGCCAGCGGACTAGCGGGGGTTGTCACAGATACGCAGTATTTT
TRBJ2-7 | TRBD2 | TRBV27 | NA | CASSPQTSFYEQYF | TGTGCCAGCAGCCCTCAGACTAGCTTCTACGAGCAGTACTTC
TRBJ2-7 | TRBD2 | TRBV7-9 | NA | CASSQTSGSYEQYF | TGTGCCAGCAGCCAGACTAGCGGGAGCTACGAGCAGTACTTC
TRBJ2-3 | TRBD1 | TRBV13 | NA | CASSLGQGEDTQYF | TGTGCCAGCAGCTTAGGACAGGGGGAAGATACGCAGTATTTT
TRBJ2-1 | TRBD2 | TRBV24-1 | NA | CATSDRIAGGRNEQFF | TGTGCCACCAGTGATCGGATAGCGGGAGGTCGCAATGAGCAGTTCTTC
TRBJ2-3 | TRBD2 | TRBV7-9 | once | CASSFPTSGSTDTQYF | TGTGCCAGCAGTTTCCCGACTAGCGGGAGCACAGATACGCAGTATTTT
TRBJ2-7 | NA | TRBV19 | once | CASSLWGGTSSYEQYF | TGTGCCAGTAGCCTCTGGGGCGGTACGAGCTCCTACGAGCAGTACTTC
TRBJ2-2 | TRBD1 | TRBV28 | NA | CASSLGPGGSGELFF | TGTGCCAGCAGTTTAGGCCCAGGGGGCTCCGGGGAGCTGTTTTTT
TRBJ2-5 | NA | TRBV7-2 | NA | CASSSALTWETQYF | TGTGCCAGCAGCTCAGCTTTGACTTGGGAGACCCAGTACTTC
TRBJ2-1 | TRBD2 | TRBV28 | NA | CASRVTSGSYNEQFF | TGTGCCAGCAGGGTTACTAGCGGGAGTTACAATGAGCAGTTCTTC
TRBJ2-5 | TRBD2 | TRBV6-5 | NA | CATTRGGGSRETQYF | TGTGCCACCACCAGGGGCGGGGGGAGTAGAGAGACCCAGTACTTC
TRBJ2-2 | NA | TRBV4-1 | NA | CASNSPGVGPGELFF | TGCGCCAGCAATTCACCGGGAGTGGGCCCCGGGGAGCTGTTTTTT